This TCR beta chain was sequenced during a study of CD8 T cells in ankylosing spondylitis. Study observations and caveats: Matched ankylosing spondylitis synovial fluid reportedly showed significant enrichment of disease-linked clones. What seemed typical of ankylosing spondylitis blood was a TCR beta motif built from about 8 highly homologous variants.

Germline V gene data show CDR1 as MDHEN and CDR2 as SYDVKM. CDR3 length: 14 residues. Trimming shortened V by 5 bases and J by 7 bases, and 15 bases separated the two germline ends. This clonotype was seen a handful of times. The antigen is undetermined. One entry per CDR3 protein results from TCRdb running MiXCR on the 5' RACE reads. The sample contains 650,000 to 800,000 distinct CDR3 sequences, around 19% of which appear only once. Sequenced material: blood, either unsorted or a sorted T cell fraction (not recorded which). The sequence was obtained from a male donor with ankylosing spondylitis. The chain recombines TRBV28 with TRBJ1-5; possible D gene TRBD1, 5 bases. In nucleotides, the CDR3 is TGTGCCAGCAGTCGGACACCGGGGAGGCAGCCCCAGCATTTT. This gives the protein CASSRTPGRQPQHF.